This T cell receptor (beta chain) was found in a study of blood T cells in healthy people across ages. Points from the study as a whole: Unsorted PBMCs blocked a conclusive comparison of naive and antigen-experienced cells.

Per-sample PBMC isolation yielded at least 7 million cells. With a J-beta primer mix and a sample-barcoded 5' primer, a second PCR ran roughly 6 to 12 cycles. MiXCR, applied by TCRdb to the 5' RACE reads, yields one record per CDR3 protein. This table holds roughly 500,000 distinct CDR3 sequences, approximately 25% found once. This clonotype was detected many times. The antigen remains undetermined. The germline V and J ends were trimmed by 2 bases and 8 bases, with 18 bases remaining between them. This CDR3 is 16 amino acids long. The V gene's germline CDR1 is KGHSH and CDR2 LQKENI. These same records also appear under a second study, on T cells of mothers and their children. From that study: At a sensitivity of around 100 clones per million clonotypes, no persistent microchimeric T cell clones appeared.

The V and J genes are TRBV18 and TRBJ1-4, with a tentative D call TRBD1 (6 bases). The receptor was isolated from a boy between 10 and 17 years old in good health. Sequencing was carried out using blood. Here the CDR3 DNA reads TGTGCCAGCTCACCAAGGTCGGGCAGGGGAGGCGAAAAACTGTTTTTT. This codes for CASSPRSGRGGEKLFF.